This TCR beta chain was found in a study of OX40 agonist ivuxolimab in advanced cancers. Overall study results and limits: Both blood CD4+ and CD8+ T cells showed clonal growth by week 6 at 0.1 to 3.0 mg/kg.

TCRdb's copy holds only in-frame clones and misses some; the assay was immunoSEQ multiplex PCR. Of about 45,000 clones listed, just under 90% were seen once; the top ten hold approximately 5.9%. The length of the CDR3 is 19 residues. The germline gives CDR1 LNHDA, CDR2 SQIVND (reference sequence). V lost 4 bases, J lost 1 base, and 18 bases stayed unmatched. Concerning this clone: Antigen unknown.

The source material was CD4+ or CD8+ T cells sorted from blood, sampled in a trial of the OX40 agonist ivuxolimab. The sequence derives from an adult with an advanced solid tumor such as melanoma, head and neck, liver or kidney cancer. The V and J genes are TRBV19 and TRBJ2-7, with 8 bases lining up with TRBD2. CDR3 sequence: CASSRGGITSGAFSYEQYF. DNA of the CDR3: TGTGCCAGTAGTAGGGGAGGGATCACTAGCGGAGCATTTTCCTACGAGCAGTACTTC.